This T cell receptor (beta chain) stems from a study of cytomegalovirus exposure and HLA in healthy donors. The length of the CDR3 is 13 residues. The V gene end was trimmed by 6 bases and the J gene end by 8 bases; junction bases not matched to a gene: 7. Germline CDR1 reads SGHRS; CDR2 reads YFSETQ. Assay: immunoSEQ multiplex PCR; the TCRdb copy retains only in-frame clones and omits some. The repertoire includes under 150,000 clones, around 88% of them detected once, and approximately 8% sits in the top ten. Study-wide points: Rarity held for most TCR sequences, but there were some public TCRs that occurred in many donors. The TCR clusters that emerged in the first cohort tended, a later analysis found, to co-occur in the approximately 110 validation repertoires.

About this clone itself: Antigen specificity is unknown.

The sequenced sample was PBMCs. This receptor was taken from a woman younger than 30 in good health and CMV-seropositive. The chain uses TRBV5-1 and TRBJ1-1; TRBD1 matches 10 bases. The CDR3 protein is CASNDRGLGEAFF. Written as DNA, the CDR3 is TGCGCCAGCAACGACAGGGGGCTTGGGGAAGCTTTCTTT. Full variable domain (remainder filled in from reference TRBV5-1 and TRBJ1-1): KAGVTQTPRYLIKTRGQQVTLSCSPISGHRSVSWYQQTPGQGLQFLFEYFSETQRNKGNFPGRFSGRQFSNSRSEMNVSTLELGDSALYLCASNDRGLGEAFFGQGTRLTVV.